This TCR beta chain was sequenced during a study of cytomegalovirus exposure and HLA in healthy donors. Trimming took 4 bases from V and 4 from J; bases not matched to a gene: 9. This CDR3 has 16 amino acids. Germline-derived CDR1 and CDR2 are MNHEY and SMNVEV (reference sequence). PCR primers comprised 60 Vbeta and 13 Jbeta primers. Libraries were prepared by immunoSEQ multiplex PCR; TCRdb keeps only in-frame clonotypes and omits some of them. The data hold under 200,000 clones, with 68% observed a single time. This sequence was found in a man in his fifties in good health and CMV-seronegative. What was sequenced was PBMCs. The rearrangement joins TRBV27 to TRBJ2-7, with TRBD1 matching over 11 bases. The chain's CDR3 is CASSSPRTGGRYEQYF. CDR3 DNA sequence: TGTGCCAGCAGTTCCCCTCGGACAGGGGGCAGGTACGAGCAGTACTTC.